This T cell receptor (beta chain) is drawn from a study of blood T cell repertoires in COVID-19. Across the whole study: From the United States, Italy and Spain came samples of acute and convalescent COVID-19.

Per the original data handling: Counts of nucleated cells, estimated from reference gene primer amplification, were obtained. Only in-frame clones appear in the TCRdb table, and some are missing; sequencing was by immunoSEQ multiplex PCR. Clonal size and the V and J genes are those of that table, whereas D and trimming came from the DNA. This repertoire shows about 100,000 clones, about 79% found once; its top ten account for 2.5% to 3.5%. Germline CDR1 reads SGHRS; CDR2 reads YFSETQ. The CDR3 runs 18 residues. V dropped 0 bases and J dropped 5; count of bases not matched to a gene: 14. Specimen: peripheral blood. The receptor's source is a woman at least 80 years old with active or convalescent COVID-19. V usage is TRBV5-1 and J usage is TRBJ1-2; 9 bases match TRBD1. The CDR3 region has the DNA TGCGCCAGCAGCTTGGAACCGGGACAGGGTGGTTTTAGGTATGGCTACACCTTC. Translated: CASSLEPGQGGFRYGYTF.